This TCR beta chain was recovered during a study of T cells after yellow fever vaccination. Concerning this clonotype itself: Its specificity is not known.

Study observations and caveats: Booster sampling recovered most clones from primary vaccination (approximately 96% CD4, 88% CD8). The secondary T-cell response peaked on day 5, not day 15, but was weaker. Researchers cautioned that FACS-sorted repertoires could harbor abundant clonotypes contaminating from the bulk population.

Trimming took 8 bases from V and 9 from J, leaving 8 bases between them. The CDR3 runs 11 residues. The germline gives CDR1 MNHEY, CDR2 SMNVEV (reference sequence). A process of 5'RACE template switching, which added a universal primer site and UMIs, was used to make TCR cDNA. TCRdb used MiXCR to reprocess the 5' RACE reads, holding one entry per CDR3 protein. The sample contains about 630,000 distinct CDR3 sequences, 9% to 15% of which appear only once. This chain uses TRBV27 with TRBJ1-6, with D unclear. The sample here was PBMCs, taken on the day of the yellow fever booster vaccination. The receptor comes from a man aged 25-40 years who received the YFV17D yellow fever vaccine. The CDR3 DNA reads TGTGCCAGCGGGTTAGCTTCACCCCTCCACTTT. Protein product: CASGLASPLHF.